The rows below give T cell receptor beta chains drawn from one sample of a study of early stage breast cancer tumors. Using immunoSEQ multiplex PCR, the repertoire was profiled, and TCRdb retains in-frame clones only, with some absent. The table records tens of thousands of clones, around 80% of them present only once. Source material: blood. These receptors all stem from a person aged 40 to 49 with breast cancer. CDR3s include the opening cysteine and the closing phenylalanine or tryptophan. The D gene is left open where the match is weak. Clone size is not always given. Where it is, it says once, few, many or a class for expanded clones.

d_call	j_call	v_call	clone_size	cdr3_nt	cdr3_aa
.	TRBJ2-1	TRBV29-1	.	TGCAGTTTTGGGGATCGGGATGACAATGAGCAGTTCTTC	CSFGDRDDNEQFF
.	TRBJ2-7	TRBV5-5	.	TGTGCCAGCAGCCGCCCCGAGCAGTACTTC	CASSRPEQYF
TRBD2	TRBJ2-7	TRBV27	.	TGTGCCAGCAGTTCCTTAGCGGGAGTTATCTACGAGCAGTACTTC	CASSSLAGVIYEQYF
.	TRBJ1-4	TRBV30	.	TGTGCCTTGCGGGAAGTCCGGGCAGTTGGTGAAAAACTGTTTTTT	CALREVRAVGEKLFF
TRBD2	TRBJ2-5	TRBV18	.	TGTGCCAGCTCACCCGGGACTAGCGTGGAGACCCAGTACTTC	CASSPGTSVETQYF
.	TRBJ2-3	TRBV18	.	TGTGCCAGCTCACCAGGACTTTACACAGATACGCAGTATTTT	CASSPGLYTDTQYF
.	TRBJ2-7	TRBV7-9	few	TGTGCCAGCAGCTTAGAGGTGGAACACTACGAGCAGTACTTC	CASSLEVEHYEQYF
TRBD1	TRBJ2-7	TRBV30	.	TGTGCCTGGAGGGACAGGAGATTCTACGAGCAGTACTTC	CAWRDRRFYEQYF
TRBD1	TRBJ2-2	TRBV2	.	TGTGCCAGCAGAAATGCAGGGGGCTTCACCGGGGAGCTGTTTTTT	CASRNAGGFTGELFF
.	TRBJ2-7	TRBV6-1	.	TGTGCCAGCAGTGAAGACCCCCGAGGCCCCTACGAGCAGTACTTC	CASSEDPRGPYEQYF
TRBD2	TRBJ2-1	TRBV6-5	.	TGTGCCAGCACTGGACTAGCGGGAAACAATGAGCAGTTCTTC	CASTGLAGNNEQFF
.	TRBJ2-5	TRBV11-2	.	TGTGCCAGCAGCTTAGGGGTAGGGCCGGCGCAAGAGACCCAGTACTTC	CASSLGVGPAQETQYF
.	TRBJ2-7	TRBV5-1	.	TGCGCCAGCAGCCCCGTGAGTAGGAGTTCCTACGAGCAGTACTTC	CASSPVSRSSYEQYF
TRBD1	TRBJ2-7	TRBV10-3	.	TGTGCCATCACTGAGGTCTTGGGACAGGGGAGGAACGAGCAGTACTTC	CAITEVLGQGRNEQYF
TRBD2	TRBJ2-5	TRBV29-1	.	TGCAGCGTGACCGGGACTAGCGGGACCTCGCTAGAGACCCAGTACTTC	CSVTGTSGTSLETQYF
.	TRBJ1-1	TRBV12-5	.	TGTGCTAGTGGTTTAGTCGGCGCTGAAGCTTTCTTT	CASGLVGAEAFF
.	TRBJ2-2	TRBV4-1	.	TGCGCCAGCAGCCAACAGAGGATAGCGAACACCGGGGAGCTGTTTTTT	CASSQQRIANTGELFF
TRBD1	TRBJ1-5	TRBV28	.	TGTGCCAGCGCGGGACAGGGCAATCAGCCCCAGCATTTT	CASAGQGNQPQHF
.	TRBJ1-3	TRBV2	.	TGTGCCAGCAGGTTTGGAAACACCATATATTTT	CASRFGNTIYF
.	TRBJ2-1	TRBV6-1	.	TGTGCCAGCAACCAGCGGAACCACAATGAGCAGTTCTTC	CASNQRNHNEQFF
TRBD2	TRBJ2-1	TRBV19	.	TGTGCCAGTAGTATCCTAGAGACTAGCGGGGTTAATGAGCAGTTCTTC	CASSILETSGVNEQFF
.	TRBJ1-5	TRBV10-2	.	TGCGCCAGCAGTGAGTCAGACAGTTCCACCGATCAGCCCCAGCATTTT	CASSESDSSTDQPQHF
TRBD1	TRBJ2-2	TRBV29-1	.	TGCAGCGGAAGGGGGCCCACCGGGGAGCTGTTTTTT	CSGRGPTGELFF
TRBD1	TRBJ1-2	TRBV30	.	TGTGCCTGCTTATTAGAGGGACAGGGGGCGCCTGGCTACACCTTC	CACLLEGQGAPGYTF
TRBD2	TRBJ2-1	TRBV2	.	TGTGCCAGCAGTGATAGCGGGATTTACAATGAGCAGTTCTTC	CASSDSGIYNEQFF
TRBD1	TRBJ2-2	TRBV7-7	.	TGTGCTAGCAGCCCGGGACAGGGCGGCGGGGAGCTGTTTTTT	CASSPGQGGGELFF
.	TRBJ2-4	TRBV12-5	.	TGTGCTAGTGGTTTGGCTGGAAACATTCAGTACTTC	CASGLAGNIQYF
.	TRBJ1-2	TRBV2	.	TGTGCCAGCAGTGAGGGTTTGAAACGTGGCTACACCTTC	CASSEGLKRGYTF
TRBD1	TRBJ1-2	TRBV30	.	TGTGCCTGGGAGGGACAGGGCGGCTATGGCTACACCTTC	CAWEGQGGYGYTF
TRBD2	TRBJ2-2	TRBV6-1	.	TGTGCCAGCAGTGAGGGACTAGCGGGAGTACCCGGGGAGCTGTTTTTT	CASSEGLAGVPGELFF
.	TRBJ2-1	TRBV18	.	TGTGCCAGCTCACCACCGGTGGGGGGAGGCTACAATGAGCAGTTCTTC	CASSPPVGGGYNEQFF
.	TRBJ1-2	TRBV5-1	.	TGCGCCAGCAGCTTATCTGGCTATGGCTACACCTTC	CASSLSGYGYTF
.	TRBJ2-5	TRBV7-9	few	TGTGCCAGCAGCCCAGGACAGACACAAGAGACCCAGTACTTC	CASSPGQTQETQYF
TRBD1	TRBJ1-2	TRBV7-9	.	TGTGCCAGCAGCCCTCGGACAGGGAACTATGGCTACACCTTC	CASSPRTGNYGYTF
.	TRBJ2-1	TRBV5-1	.	TGCGCCAGCAGCTTGTATAAGAATCCGTCCTACAATGAGCAGTTCTTC	CASSLYKNPSYNEQFF
TRBD2	TRBJ2-7	TRBV18	.	TGTGCCAGCTCACCGCAGCGGGATGCGGGCGAGCAGTACTTC	CASSPQRDAGEQYF
.	TRBJ1-1	TRBV14	.	TGTGCCAGCAGGGCCGGGACTGGGGGCACTGAAGCTTTCTTT	CASRAGTGGTEAFF
.	TRBJ1-3	TRBV21-1	few	TGTGCCAGCAGCAAGGACGTTTACTCTGGAAACACCATATATTTT	CASSKDVYSGNTIYF
.	TRBJ1-2	TRBV11-3	.	TGTGCCAGCAGCTTTACCAAGGCGGGCGGCTACACCTTC	CASSFTKAGGYTF
.	TRBJ1-4	TRBV5-1	.	TGCGCCAGCGCGATGGCCGGGAACCATGAAAAACTGTTTTTT	CASAMAGNHEKLFF
TRBD2	TRBJ2-7	TRBV6-1	.	TGTGCCAGCAGACTAGCGGGAGTTGGAGCCTACGAGCAGTACTTC	CASRLAGVGAYEQYF
TRBD2	TRBJ2-1	TRBV18	.	TGTGCCAGCTCACAGTGGGGGACTAGCGGGAACAATGAGCAGTTCTTC	CASSQWGTSGNNEQFF
.	TRBJ1-2	TRBV15	.	TGTGCCACCAGCAGTCAGACGGGTACTGGAGGCTACACCTTC	CATSSQTGTGGYTF
TRBD2	TRBJ2-5	TRBV6-1	.	TGTGCCACCCTAGGACTAGCGTGGGGAGAGACCCAGTACTTC	CATLGLAWGETQYF
.	TRBJ1-1	TRBV6-5	.	TGTGCCAGCAGTAATACCCGGGGGGCTTTCTTT	CASSNTRGAFF
.	TRBJ1-1	TRBV5-1	few	TGCGCCAGCAGCTTAGGGGACACTGAAGCTTTCTTT	CASSLGDTEAFF
.	TRBJ2-1	TRBV6-1	.	TGTGCCAGCACTCAGGACTGGACGTTTCCGAATGAGCAGTTCTTC	CASTQDWTFPNEQFF
.	TRBJ1-1	TRBV28	few	TGTGCCAGCAGGAGATTCAGAGGGGGGACTGAAGCTTTCTTT	CASRRFRGGTEAFF
TRBD1	TRBJ2-3	TRBV5-1	.	TGCGCCAGCGGGACAGGGGGAGTGGATACGCAGTATTTT	CASGTGGVDTQYF
TRBD2	TRBJ2-1	TRBV29-1	few	TGCAGCGTTGAAAGCTCTAGCGGGAGTATAAATGAGCAGTTCTTC	CSVESSSGSINEQFF
.	TRBJ2-5	TRBV5-1	.	TGCGCCAGCAGCTTTGGTACCTCGGGGGAGACCCAGTACTTC	CASSFGTSGETQYF
TRBD2	TRBJ2-7	TRBV11-2	.	TGTGCCAGCAGCGGACTAGCGGGATGGTGGCAGTACTTC	CASSGLAGWWQYF
.	TRBJ2-5	TRBV5-1	few	TGCGCCAGCAGCATGGAGGGACTCCGGGAGACCCAGTACTTC	CASSMEGLRETQYF
.	TRBJ1-6	TRBV4-1	.	TGCGCCAGCAGCCAAGAGGGGACTGCTTTTTCGCCCCTCCACTTT	CASSQEGTAFSPLHF
.	TRBJ2-5	TRBV21-1	.	TGTGCCAGCAGCAAAGATACCCCGGAGTGGGAGACCCAGTACTTC	CASSKDTPEWETQYF
TRBD2	TRBJ2-1	TRBV5-1	.	TGCGCCAGCAGCCCTCTATTAACCGGGGGGTCCTACAATGAGCAGTTCTTC	CASSPLLTGGSYNEQFF
.	TRBJ2-7	TRBV15	.	TGTGCCACCGGCAGTGGTTCCTACGAGCAGTACTTC	CATGSGSYEQYF
.	TRBJ2-5	TRBV4-1	.	TGCGCCAGCAGCCCCCGGGACAAAGAGACCCAGTACTTC	CASSPRDKETQYF
TRBD2	TRBJ2-1	TRBV7-2	once	TGTGCCAGCAGCTTAGACGGGGGGGGACGGAAGCAGTTCTTC	CASSLDGGGRKQFF
.	TRBJ1-5	TRBV19	.	TGTGCCAGGAGGTGGATTGCCGGGACACCTCCAAAGTATAGCAATCAGCCCCAGCATTTT	CARRWIAGTPPKYSNQPQHF